This T cell receptor (beta chain) was profiled in a study of vaccination and CD4 T cells after COVID-19. Across the study: Blood was drawn a median roughly 67 days post second dose, range 14 to 241.

The treatment is: approximately nine-day PBMC culture with coronavirus spike peptide pools or control peptides (ViraFEST assay). V lost 6 bases and J lost 5; bases outside the gene matches: 7. In germline, CDR1 is MDHEN, CDR2 SYDVKM. The CDR3 runs to 15 residues. General study results and limits: Early post-infection timepoints were not included, and relatively few convalescent patients were studied.

Worth noting for this clonotype: No antigen is known for it.

Researchers used the Oncomine TCR Beta short-read assay to sequence DNA from cultured CD4+ T cells. TCRdb recomputed calls from the PCR reads with MiXCR, one row per CDR3 protein. Here the sample spans 15,000 to 20,000 distinct CDR3 sequences, about 75% being singletons. The material sequenced was CD4+ T cells from blood, cultured in vitro. J is TRBJ1-1 and V is TRBV28; 12 bases agree with TRBD1. The receptor was derived from a human donor who had recovered from COVID-19. Here the CDR3 reads CASRGGDRGRTEAFF. The CDR3 bases are TGTGCCAGCAGGGGGGGGGACAGGGGGCGGACTGAAGCTTTCTTT.